This is a list of T cell receptor beta chains from one sample in a study of OX40 agonist ivuxolimab in advanced cancers. Sequenced by immunoSEQ multiplex PCR; TCRdb stores in-frame clones only, minus some. The table records 63,000 or so clones, 70% to 90% of them present only once. The source material was CD4+ or CD8+ T cells sorted from blood, sampled in a trial of the OX40 agonist ivuxolimab. The receptors originated from an adult with an advanced solid tumor such as melanoma, head and neck, liver or kidney cancer. Both conserved end residues are part of each CDR3. Fields, in order: J gene, V gene, CDR3 length, CDR3 protein.

TRBJ2-7 | TRBV6-1 | 13 | CASRPTGAYEQYF
TRBJ2-3 | TRBV27 | 18 | CASRRYGTSGSATDTQYF
TRBJ1-2 | TRBV15 | 13 | CATSRVSVGGYTF
TRBJ2-1 | TRBV2 | 14 | CASSVAGGANEPFF
TRBJ1-5 | TRBV5-1 | 14 | CASSWTGLNQPQHF
TRBJ1-5 | TRBV28 | 15 | CASSFARRGNQPQHF
TRBJ2-5 | TRBV5-4 | 16 | CASSPRLAGGRETQYF
TRBJ1-2 | TRBV6-1 | 13 | CASSETGFGGYTF
TRBJ2-3 | TRBV19 | 17 | CATRTGAERGGTDTQYF
TRBJ1-2 | TRBV5-5 | 14 | CASSLGGRQGGYTF
TRBJ2-7 | TRBV18 | 14 | CASSPTDISYEQYF
TRBJ2-7 | TRBV7-2 | 14 | CASTSSGGAYEQYF
TRBJ1-2 | TRBV6-1 | 14 | CASSPPGRDYGYTF
TRBJ1-1 | TRBV11-2 | 16 | CASSSPTGTRNTEAFF
TRBJ2-1 | TRBV5-1 | 15 | CASSLEGSSYNEQFF
TRBJ2-7 | TRBV19 | 14 | CASSIPERPYEQYF
TRBJ2-3 | TRBV5-1 | 16 | CASSLGGPLSTDTQYF
TRBJ1-1 | TRBV27 | 14 | CASSLFGTASVGFF
TRBJ1-2 | TRBV7-9 | 16 | CASSLVGTGDSYGYTF
TRBJ2-7 | TRBV2 | 13 | CATKRDGLYEQYF
TRBJ2-7 | TRBV5-5 | 15 | CASSLSFSGVYEQYF